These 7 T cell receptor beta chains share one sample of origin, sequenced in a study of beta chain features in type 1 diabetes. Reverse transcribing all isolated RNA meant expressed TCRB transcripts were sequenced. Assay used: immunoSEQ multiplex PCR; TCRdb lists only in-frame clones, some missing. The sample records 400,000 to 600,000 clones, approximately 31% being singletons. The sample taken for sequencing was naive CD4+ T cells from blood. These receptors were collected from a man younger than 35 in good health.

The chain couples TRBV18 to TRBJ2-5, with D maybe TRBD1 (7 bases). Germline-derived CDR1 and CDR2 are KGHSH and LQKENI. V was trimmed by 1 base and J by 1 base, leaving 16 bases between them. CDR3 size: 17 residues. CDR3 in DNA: TGTGCCAGCTCACCACGGACAGGCAATAGCGGCCAAGAGACCCAGTACTTC. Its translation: CASSPRTGNSGQETQYF.

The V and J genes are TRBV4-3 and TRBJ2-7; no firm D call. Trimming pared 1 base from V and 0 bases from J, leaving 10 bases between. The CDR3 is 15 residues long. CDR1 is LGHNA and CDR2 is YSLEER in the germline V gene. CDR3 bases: TGCGCCAGCAGCCAAGCGCCCTGGAGCTCCTACGAGCAGTACTTC. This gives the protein CASSQAPWSSYEQYF.

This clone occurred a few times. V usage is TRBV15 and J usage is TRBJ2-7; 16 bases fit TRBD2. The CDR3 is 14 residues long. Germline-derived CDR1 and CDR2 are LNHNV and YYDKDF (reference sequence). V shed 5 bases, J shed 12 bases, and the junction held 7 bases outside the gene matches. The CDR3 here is CATSGGTSGRAVYF. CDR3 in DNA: TGTGCCACCAGCGGCGGGACTAGCGGGAGGGCCGTGTACTTC.

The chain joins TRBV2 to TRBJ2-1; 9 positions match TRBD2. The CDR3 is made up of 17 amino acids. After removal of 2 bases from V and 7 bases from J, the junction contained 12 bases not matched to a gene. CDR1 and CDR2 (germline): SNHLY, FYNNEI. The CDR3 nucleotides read TGTGCCAGCAGTGAAATTAGCGGGAGAGGGATTGGTAATGAGCAGTTCTTC. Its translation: CASSEISGRGIGNEQFF.

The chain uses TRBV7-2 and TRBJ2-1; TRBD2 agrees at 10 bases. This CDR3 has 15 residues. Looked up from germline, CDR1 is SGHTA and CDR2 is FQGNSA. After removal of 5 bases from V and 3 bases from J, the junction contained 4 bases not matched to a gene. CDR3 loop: CASSQTSGYYNEQFF. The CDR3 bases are TGTGCCAGCAGCCAGACTAGCGGGTACTACAATGAGCAGTTCTTC.

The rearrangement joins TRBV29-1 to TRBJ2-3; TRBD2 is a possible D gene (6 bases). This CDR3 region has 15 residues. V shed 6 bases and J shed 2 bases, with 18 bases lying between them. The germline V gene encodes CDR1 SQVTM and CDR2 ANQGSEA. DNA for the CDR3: TGCAGCGTGGCCGCGGGGCGGAGGGCCACAGATACGCAGTATTTT. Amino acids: CSVAAGRRATDTQYF.

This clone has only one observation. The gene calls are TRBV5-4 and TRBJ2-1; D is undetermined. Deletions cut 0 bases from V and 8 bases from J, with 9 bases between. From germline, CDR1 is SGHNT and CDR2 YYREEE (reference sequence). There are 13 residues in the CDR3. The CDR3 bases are TGTGCCAGCAGCTTGGCCCCGCCGTATGAGCAGTTCTTC. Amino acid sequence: CASSLAPPYEQFF. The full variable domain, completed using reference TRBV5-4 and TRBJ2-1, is ETGVTQSPTHLIKTRGQQVTLRCSSQSGHNTVSWYQQALGQGPQFIFQYYREEENGRGNFPPRFSGLQFPNYSSELNVNALELDDSALYLCASSLAPPYEQFFGPGTRLTVL.